The rows below give T cell receptor beta chains drawn from one sample of a study of shared clonotypes between healthy human individuals. Sequencing was performed with immunoSEQ multiplex PCR; in TCRdb, only in-frame clones are kept and a portion is missing. Among about 490,000 clones listed, approximately 84% were seen once. The material sequenced was PBMCs. The receptors come from a woman aged 40 to 50 in good health. Some clones in this sample may be carry-over from other donors' samples. The CDR3 runs from the conserved cysteine through the conserved F or W. D genes are given only for firm matches. The size of a clone is reported for some rows only, either as once, few or many, or as a class for expanded clones.

V gene,D gene,clone size,J gene,CDR3 protein,CDR3 DNA
TRBV10-3,.,.,TRBJ1-4,CAISVAADNEKLFF,TGTGCCATCAGTGTAGCGGCCGATAATGAAAAACTGTTTTTT
TRBV30,.,.,TRBJ2-7,CAWSTTGGDYEQYF,TGTGCCTGGAGTACTACAGGAGGGGACTACGAGCAGTACTTC
TRBV4-3,.,few,TRBJ1-5,CASSLDRLTNQPQHF,TGCGCCAGCAGCCTTGACAGACTCACAAATCAGCCCCAGCATTTT
TRBV11-2,.,.,TRBJ2-4,CASRALAAKNIQYF,TGTGCCAGCAGAGCACTAGCAGCCAAAAACATTCAGTACTTC
TRBV7-2,.,.,TRBJ1-3,CASSQLAGSGNTIYF,TGTGCCAGCAGCCAGCTAGCGGGGTCTGGAAACACCATATATTTT
TRBV9,.,many,TRBJ2-3,CASSPGVTTDTQYF,TGTGCCAGCAGCCCCGGGGTTACCACAGATACGCAGTATTTT
TRBV6-5,.,.,TRBJ2-7,CASRRGSSYEQYF,TGTGCCAGCAGGCGGGGATCTTCCTACGAGCAGTACTTC
TRBV6-6,.,.,TRBJ2-2,CASSAPGSTGELFF,TGTGCCAGCAGTGCCCCGGGATCCACCGGGGAGCTGTTTTTT
TRBV7-3,.,once,TRBJ2-1,CASSLIGNEQFF,TGTGCCAGCAGCTTAATTGGAAATGAGCAGTTCTTC
TRBV27,.,.,TRBJ2-7,CASSPPGMGVYEQYF,TGTGCCAGCAGTCCCCCCGGGATGGGGGTTTACGAGCAGTACTTC
TRBV2,.,.,TRBJ2-7,CASLANAYEQYF,TGTGCCAGCCTAGCTAATGCCTACGAGCAGTACTTC
TRBV11-1,.,.,TRBJ1-1,CASSPWGRDTEAFF,TGTGCCAGCAGTCCTTGGGGGAGGGACACTGAAGCTTTCTTT
TRBV7-2,TRBD2,.,TRBJ2-5,CASSSSGSSETQYF,TGTGCCAGCAGCTCCAGCGGGAGCAGCGAGACCCAGTACTTC
TRBV6-1,.,.,TRBJ2-7,CASNGYEQYF,TGTGCCAGCAATGGCTACGAGCAGTACTTC
TRBV14,TRBD1,.,TRBJ1-1,CASSQALTGGTEAFF,TGTGCCAGCAGCCAAGCCTTAACAGGGGGCACTGAAGCTTTCTTT